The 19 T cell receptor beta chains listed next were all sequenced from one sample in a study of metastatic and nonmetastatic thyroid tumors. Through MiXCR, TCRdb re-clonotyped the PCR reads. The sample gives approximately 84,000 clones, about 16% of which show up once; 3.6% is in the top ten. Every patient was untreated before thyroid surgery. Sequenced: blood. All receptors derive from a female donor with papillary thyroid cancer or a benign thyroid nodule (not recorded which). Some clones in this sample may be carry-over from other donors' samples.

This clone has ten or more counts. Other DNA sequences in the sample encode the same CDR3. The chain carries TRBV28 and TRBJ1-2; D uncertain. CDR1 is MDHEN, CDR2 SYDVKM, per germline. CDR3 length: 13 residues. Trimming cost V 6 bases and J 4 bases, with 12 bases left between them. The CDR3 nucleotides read TGTGCCAGCAGCCTCCTCACTTCCTATGGCTACACCTTC. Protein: CASSLLTSYGYTF.

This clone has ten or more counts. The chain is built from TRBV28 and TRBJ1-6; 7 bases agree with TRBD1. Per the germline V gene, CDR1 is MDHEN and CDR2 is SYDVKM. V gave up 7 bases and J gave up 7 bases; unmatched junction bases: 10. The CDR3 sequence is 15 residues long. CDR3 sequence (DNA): TGTGCCAGCATCCTAGACAGGGTCGGGAATTCACCCCTCCACTTT. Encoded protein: CASILDRVGNSPLHF.

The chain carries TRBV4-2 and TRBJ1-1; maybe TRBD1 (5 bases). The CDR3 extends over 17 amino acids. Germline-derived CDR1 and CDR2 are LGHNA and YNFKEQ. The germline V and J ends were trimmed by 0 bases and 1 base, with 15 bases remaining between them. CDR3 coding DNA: TGTGCCAGCAGCCAAGATCAAGGCGGACACACGAACACTGAAGCTTTCTTT. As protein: CASSQDQGGHTNTEAFF.

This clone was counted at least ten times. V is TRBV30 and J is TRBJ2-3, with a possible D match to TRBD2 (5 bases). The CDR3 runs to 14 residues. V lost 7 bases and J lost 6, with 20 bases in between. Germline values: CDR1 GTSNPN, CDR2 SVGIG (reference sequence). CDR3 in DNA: TGTGCCTCCTCGGGGAGCCATATCGGGGATACGCAGTATTTT. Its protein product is CASSGSHIGDTQYF.

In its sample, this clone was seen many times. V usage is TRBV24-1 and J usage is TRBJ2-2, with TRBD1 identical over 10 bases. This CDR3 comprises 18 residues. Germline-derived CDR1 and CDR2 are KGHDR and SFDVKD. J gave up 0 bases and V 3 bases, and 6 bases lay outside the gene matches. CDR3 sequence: CATSDTPGQGTNTGELFF. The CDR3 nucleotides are TGTGCCACCAGTGATACTCCGGGACAGGGGACGAACACCGGGGAGCTGTTTTTT.

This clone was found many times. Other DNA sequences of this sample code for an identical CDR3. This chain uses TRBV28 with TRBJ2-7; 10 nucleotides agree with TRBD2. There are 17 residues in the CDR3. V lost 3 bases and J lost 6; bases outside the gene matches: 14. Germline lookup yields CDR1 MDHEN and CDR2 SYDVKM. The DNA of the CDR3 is TGTGCCAGCAGTTTCAGCCCTCTGCTAGCGGGGGTAGGCGAGCAGTACTTC. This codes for CASSFSPLLAGVGEQYF.

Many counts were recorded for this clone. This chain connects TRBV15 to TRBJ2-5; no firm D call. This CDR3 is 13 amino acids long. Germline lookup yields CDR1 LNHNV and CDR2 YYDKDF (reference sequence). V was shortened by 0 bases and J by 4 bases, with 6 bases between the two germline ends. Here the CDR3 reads CATSRDRRETQYF. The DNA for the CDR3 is TGTGCCACCAGCAGAGATAGACGAGAGACCCAGTACTTC.

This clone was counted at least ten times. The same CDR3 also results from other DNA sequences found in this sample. In DNA form, the CDR3 reads TGTGCCAGCAGTTTGTCCGGGACAGGGCTGCTCCTTTCACCCCTCCACTTT. Translation: CASSLSGTGLLLSPLHF. This rearrangement joins TRBV28 to TRBJ1-6; 9 bases line up with TRBD1. The length of the CDR3 is 17 residues. Germline V CDR1 and CDR2: MDHEN, SYDVKM. The junction had 12 bases not matched to a gene; V was cut back by 3 bases and J by 9 bases.

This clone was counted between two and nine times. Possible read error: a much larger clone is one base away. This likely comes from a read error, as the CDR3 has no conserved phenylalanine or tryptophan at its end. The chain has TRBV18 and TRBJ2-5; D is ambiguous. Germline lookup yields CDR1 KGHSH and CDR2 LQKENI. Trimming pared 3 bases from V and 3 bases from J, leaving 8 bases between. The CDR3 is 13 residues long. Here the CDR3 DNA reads TGTGCCAGCTCACCCTACACGGAAGAGACCCAGTACTTG. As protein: CASSPYTEETQYL.

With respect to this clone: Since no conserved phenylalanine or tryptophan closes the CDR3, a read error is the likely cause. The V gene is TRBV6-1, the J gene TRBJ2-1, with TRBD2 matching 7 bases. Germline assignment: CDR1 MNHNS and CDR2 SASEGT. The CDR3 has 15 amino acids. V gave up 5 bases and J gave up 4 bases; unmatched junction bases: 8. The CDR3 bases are TGTGCCAGCAGTTTGGGTTCGGGGGGTTACAATGAGCAGTTCTAC. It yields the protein CASSLGSGGYNEQFY.

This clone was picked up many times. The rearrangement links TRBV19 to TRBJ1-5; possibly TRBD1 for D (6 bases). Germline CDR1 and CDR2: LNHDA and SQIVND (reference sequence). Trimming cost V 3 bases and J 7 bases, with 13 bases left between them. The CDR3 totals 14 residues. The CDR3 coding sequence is TGTGCCAGTAGTATCTGGGGGGGCCAACAGCCCCAGCATTTT. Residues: CASSIWGGQQPQHF.

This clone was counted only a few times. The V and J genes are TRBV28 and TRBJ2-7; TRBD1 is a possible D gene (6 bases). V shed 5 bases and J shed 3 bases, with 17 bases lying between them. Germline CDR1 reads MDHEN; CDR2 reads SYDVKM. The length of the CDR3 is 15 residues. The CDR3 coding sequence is TGTGCCAGCAGTACCATCCCGACAGGAAGCTACGAGCAGTACTTC. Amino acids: CASSTIPTGSYEQYF.

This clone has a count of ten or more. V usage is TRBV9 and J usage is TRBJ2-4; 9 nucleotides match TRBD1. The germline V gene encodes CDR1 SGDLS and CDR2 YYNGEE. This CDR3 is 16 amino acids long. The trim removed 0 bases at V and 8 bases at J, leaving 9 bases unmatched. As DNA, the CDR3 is TGTGCCAGCAGCGTAGCCCCGGGGGACAGGGAAGACATTCAGTACTTC. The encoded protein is CASSVAPGDREDIQYF.

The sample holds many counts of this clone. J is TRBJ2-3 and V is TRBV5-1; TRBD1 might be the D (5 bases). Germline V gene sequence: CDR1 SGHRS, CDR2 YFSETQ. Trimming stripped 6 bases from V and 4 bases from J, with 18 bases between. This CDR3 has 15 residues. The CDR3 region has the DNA TGCGCCAGCACCCCGGACACAATCGGAGCAGATACGCAGTATTTT. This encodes CASTPDTIGADTQYF. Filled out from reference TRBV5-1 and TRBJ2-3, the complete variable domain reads KAGVTQTPRYLIKTRGQQVTLSCSPISGHRSVSWYQQTPGQGLQFLFEYFSETQRNKGNFPGRFSGRQFSNSRSEMNVSTLELGDSALYLCASTPDTIGADTQYFGPGTRLTVL.

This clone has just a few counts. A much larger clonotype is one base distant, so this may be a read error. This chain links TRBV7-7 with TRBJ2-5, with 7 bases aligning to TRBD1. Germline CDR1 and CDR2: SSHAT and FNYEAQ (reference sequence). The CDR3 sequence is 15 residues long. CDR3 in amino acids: CASSRVQGTVETQYF. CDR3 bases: TGTGCTAGCAGCCGAGTACAGGGGACGGTAGAGACCCAGTACTTC.

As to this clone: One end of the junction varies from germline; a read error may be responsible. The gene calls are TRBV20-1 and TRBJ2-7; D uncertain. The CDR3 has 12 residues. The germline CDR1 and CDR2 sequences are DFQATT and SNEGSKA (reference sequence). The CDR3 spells CSAGRPAGEHYF. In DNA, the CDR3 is TGCAGTGCTGGTCGGCCTGCCGGCGAGCATTACTTC.

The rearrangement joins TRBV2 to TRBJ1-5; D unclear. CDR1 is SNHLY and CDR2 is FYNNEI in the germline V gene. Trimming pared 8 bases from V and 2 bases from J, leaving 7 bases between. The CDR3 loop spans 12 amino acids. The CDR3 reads CASVTCNQPQHF. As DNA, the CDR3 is TGTGCCAGCGTGACATGCAATCAGCCCCAGCATTTT. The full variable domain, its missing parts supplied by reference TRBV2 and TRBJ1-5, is EPEVTQTPSHQVTQMGQEVILRCVPISNHLYFYWYRQILGQKVEFLVSFYNNEISEKSEIFDDQFSVERPDGSNFTLKIRSTKLEDSAMYFCASVTCNQPQHFGDGTRLSIL.

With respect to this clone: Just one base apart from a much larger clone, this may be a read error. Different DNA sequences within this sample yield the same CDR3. CDR3 protein: CAISESPGAGELFF. CDR3 coding DNA: TGTGCCATCAGTGAGTCCCCCGGGGCCGGGGAGCTTTTTTTT. V usage is TRBV10-3 and J usage is TRBJ2-2, with D perhaps given as TRBD1 or TRBD2 (5 bases each). The CDR3 covers 14 residues. CDR1 and CDR2 (germline): ENHRY, SYGVKD.

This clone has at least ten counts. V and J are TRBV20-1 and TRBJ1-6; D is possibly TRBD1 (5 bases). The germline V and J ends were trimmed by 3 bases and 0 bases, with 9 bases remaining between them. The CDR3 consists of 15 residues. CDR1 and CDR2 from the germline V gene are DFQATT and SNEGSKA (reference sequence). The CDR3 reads CSARRGVSYNSPLHF. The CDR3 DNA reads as TGCAGTGCTAGGAGGGGCGTCTCCTATAATTCACCCCTCCACTTT.